These T cell receptor beta chains were read from a single sample in a study of blood T cell repertoires in COVID-19. The data were produced by immunoSEQ multiplex PCR, yet TCRdb's version contains in-frame clones alone and is incomplete. In the table there are under 250,000 clones, roughly 85% of which are singletons. Material: peripheral blood. The receptors were gathered from a woman younger than 30 with acute or convalescent COVID-19. CDR3s include the opening cysteine and the closing phenylalanine or tryptophan.

V: TRBV19
CDR3: CASSTEGLAGKHYNEQFF

V: TRBV18
CDR3: CASSGGDTDTQYF

V: TRBV6-6
CDR3: CASSYLAQGGTGELFF

V: TRBV27
CDR3: CASSPWGGEGGNTIYF

V: TRBV30
CDR3: CAWSKQGGLGNSPLHF

V: TRBV19
CDR3: CASMGRGRDPTEAFF

V: TRBV28
CDR3: CASSPRQGRGNQPQHF

V: TRBV7-9
CDR3: CASSPSGRGETQYF

V: TRBV6-1
CDR3: CASSEGGPPGYTF

V: TRBV7-2
CDR3: CASSPAPRDYEQYF

V: TRBV2
CDR3: CASDVESGRPVEQFF

V: TRBV19
CDR3: CASSTTGQGGRTEAFF

V: TRBV7-3
CDR3: CASSSGRASYNEQFF

V: TRBV3-1/TRBV3-2
CDR3: CASSQDRGSNYGYTF

V: TRBV4-3
CDR3: CASSQRPLLADSYNEQFF

V: TRBV6-5
CDR3: CASSYSLVRGYTF

V: TRBV5-5
CDR3: CASRDSSGANVLTF

V: TRBV7-2
CDR3: CASSLAPGTSAETQYF

V: TRBV30
CDR3: CAWTAGTSGSGELFF

V: TRBV3-1/TRBV3-2
CDR3: CASSRDTHSGNTIYF

V: TRBV5-1
CDR3: CASRTGEGTDTQYF

V: TRBV4-3
CDR3: CASRQSMGGSYEQYF

V: TRBV4-3
CDR3: CASSQDVPISGLGTGELFF

V: TRBV29-1
CDR3: CSAQGPNSYEQYF

V: TRBV7-9
CDR3: CASSLAGGNTEAFF

V: TRBV3-1/TRBV3-2
CDR3: CASPGRTGTTGTSGRNEQFF

V: TRBV28
CDR3: CASSTEGAWNTEAFF

V: TRBV14
CDR3: CASSPGGFGQGTKEQFF

V: TRBV18
CDR3: CASSPLRQSGEKLFF

V: TRBV29-1
CDR3: CSVGGQGVKYEQYF

V: TRBV14
CDR3: CASSQDWLAGVGSEQFF

V: TRBV28
CDR3: CASSLPRGYNQPQHF

V: TRBV4-3
CDR3: CASSQSTSSRFYEQFF

V: TRBV27
CDR3: CASSLYMSAYEQYF

V: TRBV4-3
CDR3: CASSQGETNYTF

V: TRBV27
CDR3: CASSSFQGALIYGYTF

V: TRBV6-5
CDR3: CASSYFQGNVLEKLFF

V: TRBV7-6
CDR3: CASSLLAGEPGTQYF

V: TRBV28
CDR3: CASSLEQGPNSPLHF

V: TRBV7-8
CDR3: CASSLPVVGVESEKLFF

V: TRBV9
CDR3: CASSEGQGYGYTF